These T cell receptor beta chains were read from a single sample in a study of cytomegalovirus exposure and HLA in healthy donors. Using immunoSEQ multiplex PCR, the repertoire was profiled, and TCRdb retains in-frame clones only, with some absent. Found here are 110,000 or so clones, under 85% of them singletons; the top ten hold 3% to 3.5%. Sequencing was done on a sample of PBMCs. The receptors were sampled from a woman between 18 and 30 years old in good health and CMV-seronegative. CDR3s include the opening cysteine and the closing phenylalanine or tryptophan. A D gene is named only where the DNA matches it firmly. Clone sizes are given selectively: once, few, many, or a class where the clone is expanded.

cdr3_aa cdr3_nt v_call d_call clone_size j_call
CASSSSGSTEAFF TGTGCCAGCAGCTCTTCCGGGTCCACTGAAGCTTTCTTT TRBV7-3 . . TRBJ1-1
CASSEVAGGNTQYF TGTGCCAGCAGTGAAGTAGCGGGGGGAAATACGCAGTATTTT TRBV25-1 TRBD2 . TRBJ2-3
CASSIYPGKGYTF TGTGCCAGCAGCATCTATCCGGGAAAAGGCTACACCTTC TRBV28 . . TRBJ1-2
CSVRRGETQYF TGCAGCGTTCGAAGGGGAGAGACCCAGTACTTC TRBV29-1 . . TRBJ2-5
CASSGGPSRGANYGYTF TGTGCCAGCAGCGGGGGTCCATCTCGGGGAGCTAACTATGGCTACACCTTC TRBV2 . . TRBJ1-2
CAIGTGGSETQYF TGTGCCATCGGAACAGGGGGCTCTGAGACCCAGTACTTC TRBV10-3 TRBD1 once TRBJ2-5
CASSLLGASNTGELFF TGTGCCAGCAGTCTCTTGGGGGCCTCGAACACCGGGGAGCTGTTTTTT TRBV28 . once TRBJ2-2
CASSPVESSSYNEQFF TGTGCCAGCAGCCCCGTCGAAAGTAGCTCCTACAATGAGCAGTTCTTC TRBV5-6 . . TRBJ2-1
CASRLGQGGNTEAFF TGTGCCAGCAGACTCGGACAGGGTGGAAACACTGAAGCTTTCTTT TRBV6-5 TRBD1 once TRBJ1-1
CASSSRSETTSYEQYF TGTGCCAGCAGCTCCCGGTCCGAGACGACTTCCTACGAGCAGTACTTC TRBV7-2 . . TRBJ2-7
CASMDRGGGNTIYF TGTGCCAGTATGGACAGGGGAGGTGGAAACACCATATATTTT TRBV28 TRBD1 . TRBJ1-3
CASSQRPGGDSPLHF TGCGCCAGCAGCCAGCGACCGGGGGGGGATTCACCCCTCCACTTT TRBV4-1 . few TRBJ1-6
CSVEVPTGQEETQYF TGCAGCGTTGAAGTACCGACAGGGCAGGAGGAGACCCAGTACTTC TRBV29-1 TRBD1 once TRBJ2-5
CASSLTGAQETQYF TGCGCCAGCTCCTTGACGGGAGCCCAAGAGACCCAGTACTTC TRBV5-1 . . TRBJ2-5
CASSTPPQETQYF TGTGCCAGTAGTACCCCCCCTCAAGAGACCCAGTACTTC TRBV19 . . TRBJ2-5
CASSEFWVGVNSNQPQHF TGCGCCAGCAGTGAATTTTGGGTAGGAGTAAATAGCAATCAGCCCCAGCATTTT TRBV10-2 . . TRBJ1-5
CASSVRDTAYGYTF TGTGCCAGCAGCGTCCGGGACACCGCATATGGCTACACCTTC TRBV9 . few TRBJ1-2
CATKYGTGRTEAFF TGCGCCACCAAATATGGGACAGGGAGAACTGAAGCTTTCTTT TRBV5-1 TRBD1 . TRBJ1-1
CASSAGGNTEAFF TGTGCCAGCAGCGCGGGGGGGAACACTGAAGCTTTCTTT TRBV9 . . TRBJ1-1
CASSLSTGAGTEAFF TGCGCCAGCAGTCTTTCGACAGGGGCAGGCACTGAAGCTTTCTTT TRBV5-1 TRBD1 once TRBJ1-1
CAWSERQGGLYEQYF TGTGCCTGGAGTGAGAGGCAGGGGGGATTGTACGAGCAGTACTTC TRBV30 . . TRBJ2-7
CASSGYSGYTF TGTGCCAGCAGCGGATACAGCGGCTACACCTTC TRBV9 . . TRBJ1-2
CASTNSKRGGPYEQFF TGTGCCAGCACCAACTCTAAGCGGGGGGGCCCGTATGAGCAGTTCTTC TRBV5-6 TRBD2 . TRBJ2-1
CASSFQDNSPLHF TGTGCCAGCAGCTTCCAGGATAATTCACCCCTCCACTTT TRBV7-8 . once TRBJ1-6
CASSLQNQPQHF TGTGCCAGCAGCTTGCAGAATCAGCCCCAGCATTTT TRBV5-6 . few TRBJ1-5
CASSQAGTNNYGYTF TGTGCCAGCAGCCAGGCCGGGACAAATAACTATGGCTACACCTTC TRBV4-2 . few TRBJ1-2
CAWSVKLASNTGELFF TGTGCCTGGAGTGTAAAACTTGCCTCGAACACCGGGGAGCTGTTTTTT TRBV30 . . TRBJ2-2
CASSPAGAWGYTF TGCGCCAGCAGCCCCGCGGGGGCTTGGGGCTACACCTTC TRBV4-1 . . TRBJ1-2
CATSREGAIYNEQFF TGTGCCACCAGCAGAGAGGGGGCGATTTACAATGAGCAGTTCTTC TRBV15 . . TRBJ2-1
CASSSTGSTGELFF TGTGCCAGCAGTTCGACAGGGAGCACCGGGGAGCTGTTTTTT TRBV7-3 TRBD1 . TRBJ2-2
CAWKRGRTYNEQFF TGTGCCTGGAAGAGGGGGCGAACTTACAATGAGCAGTTCTTC TRBV30 TRBD1 . TRBJ2-1
CASSAWGGDTSQEPYGYTF TGTGCCAGCAGTGCTTGGGGGGGGGACACCTCACAGGAACCTTATGGCTACACCTTC TRBV11-2 . once TRBJ1-2
CASSEIPRDYGYTF TGTGCCAGCAGTGAAATCCCCAGGGACTATGGCTACACCTTC TRBV2 . . TRBJ1-2
CASSLESSGYSSTDTQYF TGCGCCAGCAGCTTGGAGTCTAGCGGGTATTCTAGCACAGATACGCAGTATTTT TRBV5-1 TRBD2 . TRBJ2-3
CASSTQGGSGTGELFF TGTGCCAGTAGTACCCAGGGAGGGTCGGGCACCGGGGAGCTGTTTTTT TRBV19 TRBD2 once TRBJ2-2
CASSSSRNTEAFF TGTGCCAGCAGTTCCTCTAGGAACACTGAAGCTTTCTTT TRBV6-4 . . TRBJ1-1
CASSPSGGIGEQYF TGTGCCAGCTCGCCTAGCGGGGGGATTGGGGAGCAGTACTTC TRBV18 TRBD2 . TRBJ2-7
CASSETGSNTEAFF TGTGCCAGCAGCGAAACAGGGTCGAACACTGAAGCTTTCTTT TRBV14 . once TRBJ1-1
CASRRGQGDYNEQFF TGTGCCAGCAGACGGGGACAGGGTGACTACAATGAGCAGTTCTTC TRBV7-9 TRBD1 few TRBJ2-1
CASSGITDRGFYGYTF TGTGCCAGCAGTGGGATCACCGACAGGGGGTTCTATGGCTACACCTTC TRBV25-1 TRBD1 . TRBJ1-2
CASSEGTGSNQPQHF TGTGCCAGCAGTGAAGGTACAGGTAGCAATCAGCCCCAGCATTTT TRBV25-1 . . TRBJ1-5
CASSETVVSGYPKGEAFF TGTGCCAGCAGTGAAACAGTCGTGTCAGGGTACCCTAAAGGTGAAGCTTTCTTT TRBV2 . . TRBJ1-1
CASSQEGGNQPQHF TGCGCCAGCAGCCAAGAGGGCGGGAATCAGCCCCAGCATTTT TRBV4-1 . few TRBJ1-5
CASSQGLVRDEQYF TGCGCCAGCAGCCAGGGGCTAGTCAGGGACGAGCAGTACTTC TRBV5-1 . . TRBJ2-7